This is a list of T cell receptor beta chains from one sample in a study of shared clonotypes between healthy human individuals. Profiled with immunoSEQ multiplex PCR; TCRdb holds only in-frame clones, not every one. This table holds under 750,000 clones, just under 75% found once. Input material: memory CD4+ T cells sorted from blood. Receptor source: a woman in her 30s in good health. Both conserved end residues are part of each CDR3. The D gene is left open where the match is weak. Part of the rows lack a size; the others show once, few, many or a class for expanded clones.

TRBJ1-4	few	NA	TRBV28	TGTGCCAGCAGTTTAGACGGGGGTTTGATGGAAAAACTGTTTTTT	CASSLDGGLMEKLFF
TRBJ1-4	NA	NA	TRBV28	TGTGCCAGCAGTTTATGGGGGGGACGGGAAAAACTGTTTTTT	CASSLWGGREKLFF
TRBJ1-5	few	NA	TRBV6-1	TGTGCCAGCAGTGAAGTGGGGAATCAGCCCCAGCATTTT	CASSEVGNQPQHF
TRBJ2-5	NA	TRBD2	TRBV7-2	TGTGCCAGCAGCTTATCTCTGGCGGGGGGTCAAGAGACCCAGTACTTC	CASSLSLAGGQETQYF
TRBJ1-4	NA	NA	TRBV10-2	TGCGCCAGCAGTGAGGAAGTCCGCCGCGAAAAACTGTTTTTT	CASSEEVRREKLFF
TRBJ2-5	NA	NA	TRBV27	TGTGCCAGCGGCTCCGGGACCCCGGGGCGAGAGACCCAGTACTTC	CASGSGTPGRETQYF
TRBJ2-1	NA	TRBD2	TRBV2	TGTGCCAAGAGAGAGGCGGGAGGTGTAAATGAGCAGTTCTTC	CAKREAGGVNEQFF
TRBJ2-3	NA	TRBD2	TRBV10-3	TGTGCCATCAGTCCCGGGACTAGCGGGAGGGCCACAGATACGCAGTATTTT	CAISPGTSGRATDTQYF
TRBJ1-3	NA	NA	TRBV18	TGTGCCAGCTCACCACCGGTTTCAGGGCCGATCTCTGGAAACACCATATATTTT	CASSPPVSGPISGNTIYF
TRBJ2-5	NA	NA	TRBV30	TGTGCCTGGAGTGTACTGGGGCTACAAGAGACCCAGTACTTC	CAWSVLGLQETQYF
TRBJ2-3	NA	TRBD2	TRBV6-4	TGTGCCAGCAGTGAAGCTTTGGCGGGAGGATCAGATACGCAGTATTTT	CASSEALAGGSDTQYF
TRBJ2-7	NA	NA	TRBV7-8	TGTGCCAGCAGCTCACGTTCGGCAGGGCCCTACGAGCAGTACTTC	CASSSRSAGPYEQYF
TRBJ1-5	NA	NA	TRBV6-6	TGTGCCAGCAGTTACTCGTCAGGGTATAGCAATCAGCCCCAGCATTTT	CASSYSSGYSNQPQHF
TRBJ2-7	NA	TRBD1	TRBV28	TGTGCCAGCAGTCCCGGGACAGGGGGTAGTTACGAGCAGTACTTC	CASSPGTGGSYEQYF
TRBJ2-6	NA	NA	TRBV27	TGTGCCAGCAGTCCAGGGAACTCTGGGGCCAACGTCCTGACTTTC	CASSPGNSGANVLTF
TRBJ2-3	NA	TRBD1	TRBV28	TGTGCCAGCAGTTTATACAGGGGGGTAGATACGCAGTATTTT	CASSLYRGVDTQYF
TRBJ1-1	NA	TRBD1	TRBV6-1	TGTGCCAGCAGTGATAGGACAGGGGGTATATATAAAGCTTTCTTT	CASSDRTGGIYKAFF
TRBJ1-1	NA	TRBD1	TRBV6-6	TGTGCCAGCACCGAAGGGACAGTGAACACTGAAGCTTTCTTT	CASTEGTVNTEAFF